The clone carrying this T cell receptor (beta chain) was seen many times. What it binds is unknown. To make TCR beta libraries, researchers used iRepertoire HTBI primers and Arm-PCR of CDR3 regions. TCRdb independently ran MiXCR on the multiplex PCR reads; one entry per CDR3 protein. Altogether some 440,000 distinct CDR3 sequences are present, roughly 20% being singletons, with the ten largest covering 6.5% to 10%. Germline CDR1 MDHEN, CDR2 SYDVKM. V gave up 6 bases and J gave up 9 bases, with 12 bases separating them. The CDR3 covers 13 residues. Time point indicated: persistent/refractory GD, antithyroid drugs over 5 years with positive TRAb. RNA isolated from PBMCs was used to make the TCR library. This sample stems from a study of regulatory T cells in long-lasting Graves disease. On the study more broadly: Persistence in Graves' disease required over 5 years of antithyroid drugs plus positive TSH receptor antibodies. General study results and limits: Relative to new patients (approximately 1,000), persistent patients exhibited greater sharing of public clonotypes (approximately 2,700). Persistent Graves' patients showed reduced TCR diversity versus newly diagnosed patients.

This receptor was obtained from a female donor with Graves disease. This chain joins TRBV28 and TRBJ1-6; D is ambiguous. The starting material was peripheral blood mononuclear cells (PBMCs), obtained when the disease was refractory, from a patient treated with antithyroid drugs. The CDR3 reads CASRGQAASPLHF. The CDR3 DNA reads TGTGCCAGCAGGGGCCAAGCGGCTTCACCCCTCCACTTT.